Below, 29 T cell receptor beta chains from the same sample are listed, as sequenced in a study of shared clonotypes between healthy human individuals (dated by TCRdb to 2020 to 2022). For the CD8 naive samples, CD45RO-negative cells were positively selected for CCR7, yielding a CD45RA+CCR7+ population from which TemRA cells were excluded. Library construction relied on the immunoSEQ multiplex PCR assay. The table comes from immuneACCESS by way of TCRdb, which keeps in-frame sequences with V and J called. Part of the clones is missing from these tables; in studies checked, under half for an unresolved V gene and the rest for unknown reasons. The sample records some 630,000 clones, approximately 96% of which are singletons. Jointly, the top ten make up about 0.12% of the sample. The sample was naive CD8+ T cells sorted from blood. Per the publication, the cell subset or site label means: CD45RA+CCR7+. Receptors originate from a young woman in good health.

This rearrangement joins TRBV5-4 to TRBJ2-1; D unclear. The V end lost 0 bases, the J end lost 7 bases, and 5 bases lay between the germline ends. This CDR3 spans 12 amino acids. CDR1 is SGHNT, CDR2 YYREEE, per germline (reference sequence). The CDR3 DNA reads TGTGCCAGCAGCTTGGCTCGAAATGAGCAGTTCTTC. This codes for CASSLARNEQFF.

The chain combines TRBV2 with TRBJ2-1; D might be TRBD1 (6 bases). Germline V CDR1 and CDR2: SNHLY, FYNNEI. The CDR3 spans 11 residues. Trimming cost V 4 bases and J 15 bases, with 13 bases left between them. CDR3 loop: CASSGTGKPFF. DNA for the CDR3: TGTGCCAGCAGTGGAACAGGGAAACCGTTCTTC.

The chain has TRBV5-1 and TRBJ2-1; tentatively, D is TRBD2 (5 bases). Trimming shortened V by 2 bases and J by 7 bases, and 13 bases separated the two germline ends. The CDR3 covers 14 residues. Germline CDR1 reads SGHRS; CDR2 reads YFSETQ. The DNA for the CDR3 is TGCGCCAGCAGCTTAGCGGAACGGACGAATGAGCAGTTCTTC. It specifies CASSLAERTNEQFF.

This clone was counted a single time. This chain uses TRBV2 with TRBJ2-7, with D perhaps TRBD1 (5 bases). The V and J ends lost 7 bases and 3 bases respectively, with 10 bases between them. This CDR3 region has 12 residues. Looked up from germline, CDR1 is SNHLY and CDR2 is FYNNEI. The CDR3 spells CASIRANYEQYF. DNA of the CDR3: TGTGCCAGCATCAGGGCCAACTACGAGCAGTACTTC.

This chain uses TRBV6-6 with TRBJ2-7; 9 nucleotides align to TRBD2. J was trimmed by 3 bases and V by 6 bases; bases with no gene match: 12. Germline CDR1 is MNHNY and CDR2 is SVGAGI (reference sequence). This CDR3 comprises 16 residues. The CDR3 here is CASSPGTSLKYYEQYF. CDR3 DNA sequence: TGTGCCAGCAGCCCCGGGACTAGCCTCAAGTACTACGAGCAGTACTTC.

This chain links TRBV4-1 with TRBJ2-1, with TRBD2 identical over 10 bases. The germline CDR1 and CDR2 sequences are MGHRA and YSYEKL. The J segment lost 4 bases and the V segment lost 1 base, leaving 10 bases of the junction unmatched. The CDR3 totals 18 residues. CDR3 region: CASSQGFIGTSEYNEQFF. The CDR3 region has the DNA TGCGCCAGCAGCCAAGGTTTCATTGGGACTAGCGAATACAATGAGCAGTTCTTC.

The rearrangement uses TRBV19 and TRBJ2-7; D unresolved. This CDR3 has 15 residues. Germline CDR1 is LNHDA and CDR2 is SQIVND (reference sequence). V was clipped by 5 bases and J by 8 bases, with 22 bases between them. The CDR3 loop reads CASSDAPGPLWKQYF. The CDR3, as DNA: TGTGCCAGTAGTGACGCACCCGGACCCCTGTGGAAGCAGTACTTC.

The chain's CDR3 is CASSSGLEGYTF. The CDR3 nucleotides are TGTGCCAGCAGTTCAGGACTAGAGGGCTACACCTTC. The gene calls are TRBV6-5 and TRBJ1-2; D unresolved. Germline CDR1 and CDR2: MNHEY and SVGAGI. This CDR3 contains 12 residues. The ends were cut back, 4 bases at V and 8 bases at J, with 11 bases in the middle.

The J gene is TRBJ1-6, the V gene TRBV19; tentatively, D is TRBD1 (6 bases). V lost 7 bases to trimming and J lost 1 base, with 11 bases between them. Germline V lookup: CDR1 LNHDA, CDR2 SQIVND (reference sequence). The CDR3 has 15 amino acids. The DNA for the CDR3 is TGTGCCAGTATTCTAGGGGGGTCCTATAATTCACCCCTCCACTTT. Protein product: CASILGGSYNSPLHF.

V is TRBV27 and J is TRBJ2-5; 9 positions match TRBD2. TRBJ2-7 explains the end of the DNA better; the J call may be wrong. The CDR3 extends over 14 amino acids. The germline gives CDR1 MNHEY, CDR2 SMNVEV (reference sequence). The CDR3 loop is CASSFSGRRYEQYF. CDR3 coding DNA: TGTGCCAGCAGTTTTAGCGGGAGAAGATACGAGCAGTACTTC.

J is TRBJ2-5 and V is TRBV14, with D unresolved. V was shortened by 1 base and J by 2 bases, with 5 bases between the two germline ends. The CDR3 spans 13 residues. Germline V gene sequence: CDR1 SGHDN, CDR2 FVKESK. CDR3 sequence: CASSQAIQETQYF. CDR3 coding DNA: TGTGCCAGCAGCCAAGCTATTCAAGAGACCCAGTACTTC.

This clone appeared a single time. The chain carries TRBV10-2 and TRBJ2-1; D unresolved. V shed 7 bases and J shed 4 bases, with 5 bases lying between them. CDR1 is WSHSY, CDR2 SAAADI, per germline. CDR3 length equals 11 residues. CDR3 sequence: CASTVYNEQFF. CDR3 DNA sequence: TGCGCCAGCACCGTTTACAATGAGCAGTTCTTC.

V gene TRBV13 combines with J gene TRBJ2-3; D uncertain. V gave up 6 bases and J gave up 5 bases, with 9 bases separating them. This CDR3 spans 12 amino acids. The V gene's germline CDR1 is PRHDT and CDR2 FYEKMQ (reference sequence). Written as DNA, the CDR3 is TGTGCCAGCAGATCCCCTGGAGATACGCAGTATTTT. Protein: CASRSPGDTQYF.

The chain employs TRBV2 and TRBJ2-5; the D gene is possibly TRBD2 (5 bases). The J call may be mistaken, given a closer DNA end match to TRBJ2-7. Germline CDR1 is SNHLY and CDR2 is FYNNEI. The CDR3 consists of 13 residues. Here the CDR3 DNA reads TGTGCCAGCGCCCCTGGTGGGGAGTACGAGCAGTACTTC. Protein sequence: CASAPGGEYEQYF.

The V and J genes are TRBV28 and TRBJ2-7; TRBD1 matches 7 bases. V shed 8 bases and J 2 bases; nucleotides not matched to a gene: 6. The germline gives CDR1 MDHEN, CDR2 SYDVKM. The CDR3 totals 13 residues. The CDR3 bases are TGTGCCAGCCGAACAGGGGTCGCCTACGAGCAGTACTTC. Translating it yields CASRTGVAYEQYF.

The chain uses TRBV29-1 and TRBJ2-1; 7 bases line up with TRBD2. This CDR3 spans 13 amino acids. V was clipped by 6 bases and J by 10 bases; unmatched bases: 12. Germline CDR1 and CDR2: SQVTM and ANQGSEA. The DNA for the CDR3 is TGCAGCGTAACTACCGGGCGGGAGTACGAGCAGTTCTTC. Residues: CSVTTGREYEQFF.

V and J are TRBV11-2 and TRBJ2-1; D possibly uses TRBD1 or TRBD2 (5 bases each). Trimming took off 5 bases at V and 6 bases at J, with 17 bases between the two ends. Germline CDR1 reads SGHAT; CDR2 reads FQNNGV. This CDR3 is 15 amino acids long. The CDR3 spells CASSQGPRRSNEQFF. CDR3 DNA sequence: TGTGCCAGCAGCCAGGGACCCCGCCGGAGCAATGAGCAGTTCTTC.

V is TRBV5-4 and J is TRBJ2-2, with D perhaps matching TRBD1 (5 bases). The CDR3 totals 19 residues. The V end was cut by 2 bases, the J end by 1 base, with 21 bases between. Germline lookup yields CDR1 SGHNT and CDR2 YYREEE (reference sequence). The CDR3 DNA reads TGTGCCAGCAGCTTTCACTCTTATAAAAGGCAGGGGAACACCGGGGAGCTGTTTTTT. Residues: CASSFHSYKRQGNTGELFF.

The chain recombines TRBV7-9 with TRBJ2-2; D unclear. The germline CDR1 and CDR2 sequences are SEHNR and FQNEAQ (reference sequence). Deletions cut 6 bases from V and 8 bases from J, with 4 bases between. This CDR3 region has 10 residues. The DNA for the CDR3 is TGTGCCAGCAGTAGGGGGGAGCTGTTTTTT. Its protein product is CASSRGELFF. The full variable domain, its missing parts supplied by reference TRBV7-9 and TRBJ2-2, is DTGVSQNPRHKITKRGQNVTFRCDPISEHNRLYWYRQTLGQGPEFLTYFQNEAQLEKSRLLSDRFSAERPKGSFSTLEIQRTEQGDSAMYLCASSRGELFFGEGSRLTVL.

This sequence joins TRBV11-2 and TRBJ1-1; TRBD1 matches at 9 bases. V shed 5 bases and J 3 bases; nucleotides not matched to a gene: 7. The CDR3 loop spans 15 amino acids. CDR1 and CDR2 (germline): SGHAT, FQNNGV. The CDR3, as DNA: TGTGCCAGCAGCCTTGAACAGGGGGCGTACACTGAAGCTTTCTTT. Protein sequence: CASSLEQGAYTEAFF.

The rearrangement joins TRBV25-1 to TRBJ2-7; D gene ambiguous. V lost 2 bases and J 1 base, leaving 9 bases between the germline ends. The CDR3 contains 14 residues. The germline CDR1 and CDR2 sequences are MGHDK and SYGVNS. CDR3 DNA sequence: TGTGCCAGCAGTGAAGAGATGGCTTCCTACGAGCAGTACTTC. Translation: CASSEEMASYEQYF.

The chain carries TRBV7-8 and TRBJ2-7; 9 bases map to TRBD1. Germline-derived CDR1 and CDR2 are SGHVS and FQNEAQ. The CDR3 consists of 14 residues. Trimming removed 1 base from V and 3 bases from J; junction bases left unmatched: 1. The CDR3 DNA reads TGTGCCAGCAGCTTAGGGGACAGGGTCTACGAGCAGTACTTC. It yields the protein CASSLGDRVYEQYF.

The V call is TRBV1, the J call TRBJ2-1; the D segment call TRBD1 is taken from the table without a DNA check. TRBV1 is assigned pseudogene status. This CDR3 is 13 amino acids long. The CDR3 coding sequence is TGCACCAGCAGCCGGATACGGGACACCCAGCAGTTCTTC. Encoded protein: CTSSRIRDTQQFF.

The rearrangement joins TRBV5-1 to TRBJ2-7; 9 bases map to TRBD2. The length of the CDR3 is 14 residues. Germline V lookup: CDR1 SGHRS, CDR2 YFSETQ. The V and J ends lost 2 bases and 6 bases, in that order; junction bases with no gene match: 6. DNA for the CDR3: TGCGCCAGCAGCTTTAGCGGGAGTCTGAGCGAGCAGTACTTC. The encoded protein is CASSFSGSLSEQYF.

The J gene is TRBJ2-7, the V gene TRBV27; 8 bases line up with TRBD2. The CDR3 is made up of 15 amino acids. The V gene's germline CDR1 is MNHEY and CDR2 SMNVEV (reference sequence). Trimming removed 6 bases from V and 3 bases from J; junction bases left unmatched: 10. The CDR3 reads CASSSEREWFYEQYF. The DNA of the CDR3 is TGTGCCAGCAGCTCAGAGCGGGAGTGGTTCTACGAGCAGTACTTC.

This chain connects TRBV5-4 to TRBJ2-7; TRBD2 might be the D (6 bases). This CDR3 is built from 14 residues. Germline-derived CDR1 and CDR2 are SGHNT and YYREEE (reference sequence). V gave up 4 bases and J gave up 4 bases, with 15 bases separating them. CDR3 sequence (DNA): TGTGCCAGCAGCCCGGGCTTAGCGGAGTACGAGCAGTACTTC. It encodes CASSPGLAEYEQYF.

The genes are TRBV28 and TRBJ2-7; 7 nucleotides match TRBD1. CDR1 and CDR2 (germline): MDHEN, SYDVKM. J was trimmed by 2 bases and V by 1 base; bases with no gene match: 8. The CDR3 contains 16 residues. In DNA, the CDR3 is TGTGCCAGCAGTTTATCCCCGGGACAGTCGGCCTACGAGCAGTACTTC. Translating it yields CASSLSPGQSAYEQYF.

The J gene is TRBJ1-2, the V gene TRBV27; unclear D gene. The germline V gene has CDR1 MNHEY and CDR2 SMNVEV (reference sequence). V was trimmed by 5 bases and J by 0 bases, leaving 13 bases between them. The CDR3 is made up of 15 amino acids. DNA of the CDR3: TGTGCCAGCAGTCCCCGCGAACTCACTAACTATGGCTACACCTTC. Translated: CASSPRELTNYGYTF.

This chain uses TRBV29-1 with TRBJ2-7, with D perhaps matching TRBD2 (6 bases). The CDR3 contains 13 residues. Germline V CDR1 and CDR2: SQVTM, ANQGSEA. Trimming stripped 3 bases from V and 6 bases from J, with 15 bases between. DNA for the CDR3: TGCAGCGTTGAGCGTCCGTCCGGGGGCGAGCAGTACTTC. Its protein is CSVERPSGGEQYF.